This record looks at one TCR beta chain sequence and its context. No antigen is known for it. This record belongs to a study of T cell responses to AZD1222 COVID-19 vaccine. Points from the study as a whole: Epitopes outside B.1.351 and B.1.1.7 mutated regions reportedly drew nearly half of spike TCRs. Of the AZD1222 recipients, only 5 or 6 were seropositive at baseline.

The assay was immunoSEQ multiplex PCR, and TCRdb's table has in-frame clones only and misses some. The sample holds 100,000 to 150,000 clones, 90% seen once. The CDR3 loop spans 15 amino acids. Trimming took 5 bases from V and 3 from J; bases not matched to a gene: 9. The germline V gene has CDR1 SNHLY and CDR2 FYNNEI. The chain combines TRBV2 with TRBJ2-5; TRBD1 agrees at 7 bases. The receptor was isolated from an adult in good health. This sample comprised peripheral blood, obtained on day 0 of MenACWY control vaccination. The CDR3 region is CASSMRGRIEETQYF. The DNA for the CDR3 is TGTGCCAGCAGTATGAGGGGGCGCATTGAAGAGACCCAGTACTTC.